A single sample is the source of the 21 T cell receptor beta chains below, sequenced in a study of T cell responses to AZD1222 COVID-19 vaccine. Only in-frame clones appear in the TCRdb table, and some are missing; sequencing was by immunoSEQ multiplex PCR. The data show roughly 65,000 clones, with more than 70% seen just once and 7.8% held by the top ten. This specimen consisted of peripheral blood, obtained on day 0 of AZD1222 vaccination. These receptors all come from an adult in good health.

The CDR3 loop is CATSRPGQASNQPQHF. In nucleotides, the CDR3 is TGTGCCACCAGCAGACCGGGACAAGCAAGCAATCAGCCCCAGCATTTT. V usage is TRBV15 and J usage is TRBJ1-5; maybe TRBD1 (6 bases). CDR3 length equals 16 residues. CDR1 is LNHNV and CDR2 is YYDKDF in the germline V gene (reference sequence). The V end was cut by 2 bases, the J end by 1 base, with 12 bases between.

This chain joins TRBV2 and TRBJ2-7; perhaps D is TRBD1 or TRBD2 (5 bases each). The CDR3 spans 15 residues. Germline V gene sequence: CDR1 SNHLY, CDR2 FYNNEI. Trimming stripped 0 bases from V and 6 bases from J, with 15 bases between. CDR3 in DNA: TGTGCCAGCAGTGAAGCGTGGCAGGGACCGGGCGAGCAGTACTTC. It encodes CASSEAWQGPGEQYF.

V is TRBV30 and J is TRBJ1-6; no clear D. Between the trimmed V and J ends, which lost 1 base and 9 bases, there was a span of 10 bases. CDR1 and CDR2 (germline): GTSNPN, SVGIG (reference sequence). The CDR3 consists of 13 residues. CDR3 in DNA: TGTGCCTGGAGTGGGACCCGGGGTTCACCCCTCCACTTT. It codes for CAWSGTRGSPLHF.

The J gene is TRBJ2-2, the V gene TRBV7-9; the D is unclear. The CDR3 extends over 14 amino acids. Germline lookup yields CDR1 SEHNR and CDR2 FQNEAQ (reference sequence). V was pared by 5 bases and J by 3 bases, with 10 bases between. This chain's CDR3 is CASSPRVHTGELFF. In DNA form, the CDR3 reads TGTGCCAGCAGCCCCCGGGTACACACCGGGGAGCTGTTTTTT.

This sequence joins TRBV27 and TRBJ2-1, with D tentatively TRBD2 (6 bases). Trimming left V 5 bases short and J 2 bases short, with 19 bases between. Germline CDR1 and CDR2: MNHEY and SMNVEV (reference sequence). The CDR3 spans 17 residues. The CDR3 DNA is TGTGCCAGCAGTCCTAGGGGAGGTTTCCCTACCTACAATGAGCAGTTCTTC. This codes for CASSPRGGFPTYNEQFF.

To note about this clone: The germline gene is not matched at one end of the junction; a read error may be the cause. The chain is built from TRBV7-7 and TRBJ2-5; no reliable D call. Germline loops: CDR1 SSHAT, CDR2 FNYEAQ (reference sequence). The CDR3 totals 11 residues. CDR3 nucleotide sequence: TGTGCTAGCAGCCCGTTAGAGACCCAGTACTTC. Its protein product is CASSPLETQYF.

The chain joins TRBV4-2 to TRBJ1-1; perhaps TRBD1 as D (5 bases). V was pared by 4 bases and J by 0 bases, with 18 bases between. CDR1 LGHNA and CDR2 YNFKEQ come from the germline V gene. CDR3 length: 17 amino acids. For the CDR3, the DNA is TGTGCCAGCAGCCGGGGACCAGCTTTTTCCATGAACACTGAAGCTTTCTTT. This gives the protein CASSRGPAFSMNTEAFF.

The V and J genes are TRBV19 and TRBJ2-1, with D tentatively TRBD1 or TRBD2 (5 bases each). This CDR3 spans 15 amino acids. Germline assignment: CDR1 LNHDA and CDR2 SQIVND (reference sequence). Trimming left V 1 base short and J 4 bases short, with 11 bases between. CDR3: CASSIAGAGYNEQFF. The CDR3 coding sequence is TGTGCCAGTAGTATAGCCGGGGCAGGATACAATGAGCAGTTCTTC. The variable domain in full, completed from reference TRBV19 and TRBJ2-1, reads DGGITQSPKYLFRKEGQNVTLSCEQNLNHDAMYWYRQDPGQGLRLIYYSQIVNDFQKGDIAEGYSVSREKKESFPLTVTSAQKNPTAFYLCASSIAGAGYNEQFFGPGTRLTVL.

This rearrangement joins TRBV27 to TRBJ1-1, with D unresolved. In germline, CDR1 is MNHEY, CDR2 SMNVEV (reference sequence). Trimming pared 4 bases from V and 0 bases from J, leaving 15 bases between. The CDR3 loop spans 16 amino acids. The CDR3 sequence: CASSSSLRLVNTEAFF. The CDR3 DNA sequence: TGTGCCAGCAGTTCCTCGTTAAGACTGGTGAACACTGAAGCTTTCTTT.

V and J are TRBV3-1 (or the pseudogene TRBV3-2) and TRBJ2-3; 8 bases agree with TRBD2. J gave up 1 base and V 4 bases, and 7 bases lay outside the gene matches. The length of the CDR3 is 16 residues. CDR1 is LGHDT and CDR2 is YNNKEL in the germline V gene (reference sequence). This CDR3 reads CASSRGTGLGTDTQYF. In nucleotides, the CDR3 is TGTGCCAGCAGCCGGGGAACGGGACTAGGCACAGATACGCAGTATTTT.

V is TRBV18 and J is TRBJ1-5, with 8 bases that match TRBD1. The length of the CDR3 is 15 residues. J lost 5 bases, V lost 3 bases, and 6 bases had no gene match. CDR1 KGHSH and CDR2 LQKENI come from the germline V gene. The CDR3 nucleotides are TGTGCCAGCTCACCGGCGACAGGGGTTTATCAGCCCCAGCATTTT. Its protein product is CASSPATGVYQPQHF.

J is TRBJ1-3 and V is TRBV19; possible D gene TRBD1, 6 bases. Germline-derived CDR1 and CDR2 are LNHDA and SQIVND (reference sequence). V gave up 6 bases and J gave up 3 bases, with 12 bases separating them. The CDR3 has 14 amino acids. The CDR3 sequence: CASSSRGNGNTIYF. The CDR3 DNA reads as TGTGCCAGTAGCTCAAGGGGGAATGGAAACACCATATATTTT.

V and J are TRBV6-5 and TRBJ1-2; 9 nucleotides align to TRBD1. The CDR3 runs 14 residues. The germline V gene encodes CDR1 MNHEY and CDR2 SVGAGI. The V and J ends lost 0 bases and 6 bases, in that order; junction bases with no gene match: 2. As DNA, the CDR3 is TGTGCCAGCAGTTACTCATGGACAGGGGATGGCTACACCTTC. Translated: CASSYSWTGDGYTF.

J is TRBJ1-5 and V is TRBV2; unclear D gene. CDR1 is SNHLY, CDR2 FYNNEI, per germline. V lost 2 bases and J lost 2, with 7 bases in between. The length of the CDR3 is 14 residues. Written as DNA, the CDR3 is TGTGCCAGCAGTGAACAGAACCGCAATCAGCCCCAGCATTTT. This gives the protein CASSEQNRNQPQHF.

The genes are TRBV5-5 and TRBJ1-2, with 7 bases identical to TRBD1. Trimming cost V 4 bases and J 3 bases; bases outside gene matches: 15. The CDR3 is made up of 17 amino acids. Germline V gene sequence: CDR1 SGHKS, CDR2 YYEKEE (reference sequence). CDR3 nucleotide sequence: TGTGCCAGCAGCCTCCGCCACTCCGGGACAGAGGACTATGGCTACACCTTC. It is translated as CASSLRHSGTEDYGYTF.

V is TRBV19 and J is TRBJ1-5; TRBD1 is a possible D gene (5 bases). Germline loops: CDR1 LNHDA, CDR2 SQIVND (reference sequence). Deletions cut 4 bases from V and 6 bases from J, with 13 bases between. The CDR3 is made up of 14 amino acids. The DNA of the CDR3 is TGTGCCAGTAGTACAGGGATTAGTGGTCAGCCCCAGCATTTT. Its translation is CASSTGISGQPQHF.

V usage is TRBV30 and J usage is TRBJ1-6; possible D gene TRBD1, 5 bases. CDR3 size: 15 residues. V was cut by 1 base and J by 10 bases, with 17 bases left in between. From germline, CDR1 is GTSNPN and CDR2 SVGIG (reference sequence). CDR3 sequence reads: CAWSAGTPQSSPLHF. The CDR3 DNA follows: TGTGCCTGGAGTGCCGGGACTCCTCAGAGCTCACCCCTCCACTTT. Drawing the rest from reference TRBV30 and TRBJ1-6, the complete variable domain is SQTIHQWPATLVQPVGSPLSLECTVEGTSNPNLYWYRQAAGRGLQLLFYSVGIGQISSEVPQNLSASRPQDRQFILSSKKLLLSDSGFYLCAWSAGTPQSSPLHFGNGTRLTVT.

J is TRBJ1-2 and V is TRBV6-6; 7 positions match TRBD1. The CDR3 has 14 amino acids. With 5 bases clipped from V and 0 bases from J, the junction kept 3 bases outside the gene matches. Germline V gene lookup returns CDR1 MNHNY and CDR2 SVGAGI (reference sequence). In DNA, the CDR3 is TGTGCCAGCAGTAGGGACAGTGCTAACTATGGCTACACCTTC. It translates to CASSRDSANYGYTF.

The chain has TRBV5-1 and TRBJ2-1; the D is unclear. Germline values: CDR1 SGHRS, CDR2 YFSETQ. The CDR3 length is 14 residues. V lost 1 base, J lost 4 bases, and 9 bases lay in between. The CDR3 sequence: CASSLNVRYNEQFF. CDR3 DNA: TGCGCCAGCAGCTTGAACGTTCGGTACAATGAGCAGTTCTTC.

The V call is TRBV24-1, the J call TRBJ2-7; the match to TRBD1 covers 8 bases. The CDR3 consists of 14 residues. Germline-derived CDR1 and CDR2 are KGHDR and SFDVKD. J lost 6 bases, V lost 6 bases, and 9 bases had no gene match. The CDR3 protein is CATSPGGSLGEQYF. The CDR3 DNA sequence: TGTGCCACCAGTCCAGGGGGCAGTCTAGGCGAGCAGTACTTC.

This chain links TRBV29-1 with TRBJ1-1; D possibly corresponds to TRBD1 (6 bases). V gave up 4 bases and J gave up 3 bases, with 12 bases separating them. The germline V gene encodes CDR1 SQVTM and CDR2 ANQGSEA. This CDR3 comprises 13 residues. CDR3 loop: CSVAGTLDTEAFF. In nucleotides, the CDR3 is TGCAGCGTTGCGGGGACACTAGACACTGAAGCTTTCTTT.